This T cell receptor (beta chain) was retrieved from a study of blood T cells in healthy people across ages. A minimum of 6 micrograms of total RNA was extracted per sample. The use of a sample-barcoded 5' primer and a J-beta primer mix characterized a second PCR of about 7 to 12 cycles. CDR3-containing paired-end reads numbering at least 2.5 million came from each sample. TCRdb ran MiXCR on the 5' RACE reads and lists one entry per CDR3 protein. The sample includes about 1.1 million distinct CDR3 sequences, approximately 38% of them seen just once. Input material: blood. The receptor was derived from a young man in good health.

The CDR3 DNA reads TGTGCCAGCAGCTTATTTTGGACAGACACCAGCACAGATACGCAGTATTTT. Protein: CASSLFWTDTSTDTQYF. J is TRBJ2-3 and V is TRBV7-2; a weak D match, TRBD1 (6 bases). From germline, CDR1 is SGHTA and CDR2 FQGNSA. The CDR3 is made up of 17 amino acids. The V gene lost 2 bases and the J gene lost 0 bases, with 15 bases spanning the gap.